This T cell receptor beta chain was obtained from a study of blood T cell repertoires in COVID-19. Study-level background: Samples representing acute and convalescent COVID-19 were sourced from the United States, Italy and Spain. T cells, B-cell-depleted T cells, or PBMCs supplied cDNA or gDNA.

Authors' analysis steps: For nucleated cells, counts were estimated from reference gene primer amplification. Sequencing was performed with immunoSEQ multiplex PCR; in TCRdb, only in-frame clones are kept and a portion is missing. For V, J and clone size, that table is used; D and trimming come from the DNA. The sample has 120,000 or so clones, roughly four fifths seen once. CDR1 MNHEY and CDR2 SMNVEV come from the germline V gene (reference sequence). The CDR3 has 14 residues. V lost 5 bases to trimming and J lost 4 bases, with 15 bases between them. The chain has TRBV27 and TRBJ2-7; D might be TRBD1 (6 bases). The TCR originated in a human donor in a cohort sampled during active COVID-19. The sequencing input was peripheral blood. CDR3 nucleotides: TGTGCCAGCAGTCCCCAGGACAGACATTACGAGCAGTACTTC. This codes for CASSPQDRHYEQYF.